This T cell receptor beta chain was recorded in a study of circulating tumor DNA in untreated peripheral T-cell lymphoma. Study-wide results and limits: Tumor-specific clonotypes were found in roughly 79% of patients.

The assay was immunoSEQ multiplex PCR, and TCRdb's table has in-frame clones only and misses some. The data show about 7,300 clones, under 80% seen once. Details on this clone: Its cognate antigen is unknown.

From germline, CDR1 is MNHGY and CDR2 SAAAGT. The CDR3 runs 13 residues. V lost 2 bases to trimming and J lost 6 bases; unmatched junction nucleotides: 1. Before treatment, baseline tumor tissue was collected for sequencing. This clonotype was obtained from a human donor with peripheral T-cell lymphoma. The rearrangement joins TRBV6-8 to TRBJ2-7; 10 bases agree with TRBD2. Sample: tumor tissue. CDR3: CASSYSGRVEQYF. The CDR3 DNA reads TGTGCCAGCAGTTACAGCGGGAGGGTCGAGCAGTACTTC.